This section outlines one TCR beta chain sequence together with its context. Its antigen remains unidentified. The investigators split CD4+ cells into a CD45RA+ naive subset and a CD45RA-negative memory subset. The source of the sample is a study of shared clonotypes between healthy human individuals. Overall study results and limits: Limited genetic and exposure-history diversity came from having few donors.

Per the germline V gene, CDR1 is SGHNT and CDR2 is YYREEE (reference sequence). CDR3 length: 16 residues. Trimming removed 4 bases from V and 3 bases from J; junction bases left unmatched: 5. Here immunoSEQ multiplex PCR was the method, and the copy in TCRdb shows in-frame clones only, minus some. The table has about 2.4 million clones, 93% seen once. The V call is TRBV5-4, the J call TRBJ2-1, with 12 bases identical to TRBD2. The sequence was collected from a man younger than 35 in good health. Some clones in this sample may be carry-over from other donors' samples. The sequenced sample consisted of naive CD4+ T cells from PBMCs. Indicated subset: CD45RA+ positively selected. In nucleotides, the CDR3 is TGTGCCAGCAGCCCGACTAGCGGGAGTGTCTACAATGAGCAGTTCTTC. Translating gives CASSPTSGSVYNEQFF. Combining the CDR3 with reference TRBV5-4 and TRBJ2-1 gives the whole variable domain ETGVTQSPTHLIKTRGQQVTLRCSSQSGHNTVSWYQQALGQGPQFIFQYYREEENGRGNFPPRFSGLQFPNYSSELNVNALELDDSALYLCASSPTSGSVYNEQFFGPGTRLTVL.